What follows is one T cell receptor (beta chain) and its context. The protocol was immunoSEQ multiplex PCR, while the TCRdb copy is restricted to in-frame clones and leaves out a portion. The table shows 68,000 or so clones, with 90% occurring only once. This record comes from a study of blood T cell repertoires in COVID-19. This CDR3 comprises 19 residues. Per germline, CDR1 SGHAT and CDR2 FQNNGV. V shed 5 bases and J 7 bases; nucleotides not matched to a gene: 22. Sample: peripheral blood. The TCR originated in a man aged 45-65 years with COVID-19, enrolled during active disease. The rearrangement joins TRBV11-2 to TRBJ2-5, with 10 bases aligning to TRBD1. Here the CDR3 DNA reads TGTGCCAGCAGCGGTCGATGGGACAGGGGAGCCACCCAAGAGGGGACCCAGTACTTC. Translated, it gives CASSGRWDRGATQEGTQYF.